This entry lists 20 T cell receptor beta chains sequenced from one sample in a study of OX40 agonist ivuxolimab in advanced cancers. Data came from immunoSEQ multiplex PCR; TCRdb stores just in-frame clones and leaves some out. The sample lists about 62,000 clones; around 79% were seen once. The material sequenced was CD4+ or CD8+ T cells sorted from blood, taken in a trial of the OX40 agonist ivuxolimab. The receptors derive from an adult with an advanced solid tumor such as melanoma, head and neck, liver or kidney cancer.

This clone was seen only once. This sequence joins TRBV2 and TRBJ1-1; weak D call: TRBD1 (6 bases). The CDR3 is made up of 12 amino acids. Per germline, CDR1 SNHLY and CDR2 FYNNEI. The V end was cut by 10 bases, the J end by 4 bases, with 13 bases between. CDR3 DNA: TGTGCCAACTACGACAGGAGCACTGAAGCTTTCTTT. This sequence encodes CANYDRSTEAFF.

This chain uses TRBV7-2 with TRBJ1-2, with 9 bases aligning to TRBD1. The CDR3 extends over 15 amino acids. Germline V gene lookup returns CDR1 SGHTA and CDR2 FQGNSA. V lost 1 base and J lost 2; bases outside the gene matches: 2. This CDR3 is CASSLGTGANYGYTF. In DNA form, the CDR3 reads TGTGCCAGCAGCTTAGGGACAGGGGCCAACTATGGCTACACCTTC.

The V gene is TRBV7-3, the J gene TRBJ1-5; 8 nucleotides match TRBD1. The CDR3 spans 15 residues. V trimming: 3 bases; J trimming: 2 bases; junction bases outside the gene matches: 3. Germline values: CDR1 SGHTA, CDR2 FQGTGA. CDR3 loop: CASSFRGHGNQPQHF. The CDR3 DNA follows: TGTGCCAGCAGCTTCAGGGGGCACGGCAATCAGCCCCAGCATTTT.

This chain links TRBV10-3 with TRBJ2-2, with 13 bases identical to TRBD2. The junction had 7 bases not matched to a gene; V was cut back by 6 bases and J by 6 bases. The CDR3 consists of 16 residues. The germline V gene encodes CDR1 ENHRY and CDR2 SYGVKD. CDR3: CAISIQTSGGPGELFF. CDR3 nucleotides: TGTGCCATCAGCATCCAGACTAGCGGGGGGCCCGGGGAGCTGTTTTTT.

This sequence joins TRBV30 and TRBJ2-7, with a weak D call TRBD1 (7 bases). Germline lookup yields CDR1 GTSNPN and CDR2 SVGIG (reference sequence). V was cut by 0 bases and J by 6 bases, with 15 bases left in between. The CDR3 loop spans 14 amino acids. In DNA form, the CDR3 reads TGTGCCTGGAGTGTATTGACAGGGACTGCCGAGCAGTACTTC. Translation gives CAWSVLTGTAEQYF.

The chain links TRBV27 to TRBJ2-3; D is unclear. This CDR3 region has 13 residues. Germline CDR1 is MNHEY and CDR2 is SMNVEV (reference sequence). V was shortened by 6 bases and J by 2 bases, with 9 bases between the two germline ends. The CDR3 nucleotides are TGTGCCAGCAGCTCAGAACCCACAGATACGCAGTATTTT. Translation: CASSSEPTDTQYF.

This clone was detected a few times. The gene calls are TRBV9 and TRBJ2-3; 14 nucleotides align to TRBD2. Trimming took 0 bases from V and 1 from J; bases not matched to a gene: 10. The CDR3 covers 20 residues. Germline CDR1 reads SGDLS; CDR2 reads YYNGEE. CDR3 sequence reads: CASSVVGLAGDMAGTDTQYF. The CDR3 nucleotides read TGTGCCAGCAGCGTAGTGGGACTAGCGGGAGATATGGCTGGCACAGATACGCAGTATTTT. The variable domain in full, with the rest retrieved from reference TRBV9 and TRBJ2-3, is DSGVTQTPKHLITATGQRVTLRCSPRSGDLSVYWYQQSLDQGLQFLIQYYNGEERAKGNILERFSAQQFPDLHSELNLSSLELGDSALYFCASSVVGLAGDMAGTDTQYFGPGTRLTVL.

This clone has just a few counts. The CDR3 loop reads CASSLPSGSNYGYTF. CDR3 DNA: TGTGCCAGCAGCCTGCCAAGCGGGTCTAACTATGGCTACACCTTC. The V and J genes are TRBV5-8 and TRBJ1-2, with unresolved D. The CDR3 length is 15 residues. V lost 4 bases, J lost 0 bases, and 13 bases lay in between. CDR1 is SGHTS and CDR2 is YDEGEE in the germline V gene.

The rearrangement joins TRBV28 to TRBJ2-5; 8 bases fit TRBD1. Looked up from germline, CDR1 is MDHEN and CDR2 is SYDVKM. There are 16 residues in the CDR3. Unmatched junction bases numbered 8, after V lost 4 bases and J lost 1 base. In nucleotides, the CDR3 is TGTGCCAGCAGTTCCACTCAGGGGGCCCTCCAAGAGACCCAGTACTTC. It yields the protein CASSSTQGALQETQYF. The full variable domain, its missing parts supplied by reference TRBV28 and TRBJ2-5, is DVKVTQSSRYLVKRTGEKVFLECVQDMDHENMFWYRQDPGLGLRLIYFSYDVKMKEKGDIPEGYSVSREKKERFSLILESASTNQTSMYLCASSSTQGALQETQYFGPGTRLLVL.

The chain joins TRBV18 to TRBJ2-7, with D possibly being TRBD1 (6 bases). The germline V gene encodes CDR1 KGHSH and CDR2 LQKENI. This CDR3 comprises 12 residues. V dropped 8 bases and J dropped 3 bases, with 11 bases sitting between them. CDR3 protein: CASADSGYEQYF. DNA of the CDR3: TGTGCCAGCGCGGACAGTGGCTACGAGCAGTACTTC.

This clone was counted ten times or more. This rearrangement joins TRBV15 to TRBJ1-1, with a possible D match to TRBD1 (5 bases). Between the trimmed V and J ends, which lost 0 bases and 3 bases, there was a span of 11 bases. This CDR3 is built from 15 residues. Germline CDR1 is LNHNV and CDR2 is YYDKDF (reference sequence). The CDR3 spells CATSRDLGGYTEAFF. Written as DNA, the CDR3 is TGTGCCACCAGCAGAGATCTCGGGGGGTACACTGAAGCTTTCTTT.

This chain uses TRBV18 with TRBJ2-1; 9 bases are a match to TRBD2. The length of the CDR3 is 16 residues. The J segment lost 3 bases and the V segment lost 2 bases, leaving 5 bases of the junction unmatched. CDR1 is KGHSH and CDR2 is LQKENI in the germline V gene. CDR3 region: CASSPDLAGIYNEQFF. As DNA, the CDR3 is TGTGCCAGCTCACCAGACCTAGCGGGGATCTACAATGAGCAGTTCTTC.

The gene calls are TRBV2 and TRBJ1-1; possible D gene TRBD1, 5 bases. The germline gives CDR1 SNHLY, CDR2 FYNNEI. This CDR3 is 11 amino acids long. Trimming removed 11 bases from V and 5 bases from J, with 12 bases in between. The CDR3 reads CAGTVATEAFF. DNA of the CDR3: TGTGCCGGGACCGTAGCTACTGAAGCTTTCTTT.

The chain employs TRBV7-3 and TRBJ2-1; no definite D call. The CDR3 contains 13 residues. CDR1 and CDR2 from the germline V gene are SGHTA and FQGTGA. Between the trimmed V and J ends, which lost 6 bases and 3 bases, there was a span of 9 bases. The CDR3 protein is CASRAGDYNEQFF. DNA for the CDR3: TGTGCCAGCAGGGCAGGCGACTACAATGAGCAGTTCTTC. Together with reference TRBV7-3 and TRBJ2-1, the CDR3 gives the full variable domain: GAGVSQTPSNKVTEKGKYVELRCDPISGHTALYWYRQSLGQGPEFLIYFQGTGAADDSGLPNDRFFAVRPEGSVSTLKIQRTERGDSAVYLCASRAGDYNEQFFGPGTRLTVL.

The chain has TRBV28 and TRBJ2-1; TRBD2 is a possible D gene (6 bases). The CDR3 is 15 residues long. Trimming took 7 bases from V and 8 from J, leaving 21 bases between them. Germline lookup yields CDR1 MDHEN and CDR2 SYDVKM. The CDR3 DNA reads TGTGCCAGCATCTCGGGGGATTGGTCTTTCTATGAGCAGTTCTTC. Protein product: CASISGDWSFYEQFF. The full variable domain, its missing parts supplied by reference TRBV28 and TRBJ2-1, is DVKVTQSSRYLVKRTGEKVFLECVQDMDHENMFWYRQDPGLGLRLIYFSYDVKMKEKGDIPEGYSVSREKKERFSLILESASTNQTSMYLCASISGDWSFYEQFFGPGTRLTVL.

This rearrangement joins TRBV9 to TRBJ2-3; the match to TRBD2 covers 7 bases. The CDR3 is made up of 16 amino acids. Germline values: CDR1 SGDLS, CDR2 YYNGEE. V lost 0 bases, J lost 5 bases, and 9 bases stayed unmatched. The CDR3 bases are TGTGCCAGCAGCGTAGGGGAGGCGGGGGAGGGAGATACGCAGTATTTT. Translating it yields CASSVGEAGEGDTQYF.

CDR3 region: CASSLGSSFPYEQYF. For the CDR3, the DNA is TGTGCCAGCAGCCTGGGCTCCTCCTTCCCCTACGAGCAGTACTTC. The rearrangement uses TRBV6-9 and TRBJ2-7; D is unclear. Germline CDR1 reads MNHGY; CDR2 reads SVAAGI. V shed 6 bases and J shed 2 bases, with 17 bases lying between them. The CDR3 runs 15 residues.

As DNA, the CDR3 is TGTGCCAGTAGTATAGGGTTCCCCCCCACAGCGGGAGCGGGCACCGGGGAGCTGTTTTTT. Encoded protein: CASSIGFPPTAGAGTGELFF. The chain employs TRBV19 and TRBJ2-2; 8 bases agree with TRBD2. CDR1 and CDR2 from the germline V gene are LNHDA and SQIVND (reference sequence). Germline trimming cut 1 base from V and 4 bases from J; bases unmatched to any gene: 17. CDR3 length equals 20 residues.

This chain joins TRBV9 and TRBJ2-5; 11 bases line up with TRBD2. The DNA matches TRBJ2-7 better at its end, which makes the J call doubtful. Germline V gene lookup returns CDR1 SGDLS and CDR2 YYNGEE. This CDR3 contains 17 residues. The CDR3 DNA sequence: TGTGCCAGCAGCGTAGGGCTAGCGGGAGGTCTCTCCTACGAGCAGTACTTC. Protein product: CASSVGLAGGLSYEQYF.

The V and J genes are TRBV11-3 and TRBJ2-7; 7 bases align to TRBD1. The CDR3 loop spans 14 amino acids. Germline lookup yields CDR1 SGHNT and CDR2 YENEEA. Trimming removed 3 bases from V and 3 bases from J; junction bases left unmatched: 5. The CDR3 region is CASSFPGQSYEQYF. The CDR3 nucleotides read TGTGCCAGCAGCTTCCCGGGACAGAGCTACGAGCAGTACTTC.